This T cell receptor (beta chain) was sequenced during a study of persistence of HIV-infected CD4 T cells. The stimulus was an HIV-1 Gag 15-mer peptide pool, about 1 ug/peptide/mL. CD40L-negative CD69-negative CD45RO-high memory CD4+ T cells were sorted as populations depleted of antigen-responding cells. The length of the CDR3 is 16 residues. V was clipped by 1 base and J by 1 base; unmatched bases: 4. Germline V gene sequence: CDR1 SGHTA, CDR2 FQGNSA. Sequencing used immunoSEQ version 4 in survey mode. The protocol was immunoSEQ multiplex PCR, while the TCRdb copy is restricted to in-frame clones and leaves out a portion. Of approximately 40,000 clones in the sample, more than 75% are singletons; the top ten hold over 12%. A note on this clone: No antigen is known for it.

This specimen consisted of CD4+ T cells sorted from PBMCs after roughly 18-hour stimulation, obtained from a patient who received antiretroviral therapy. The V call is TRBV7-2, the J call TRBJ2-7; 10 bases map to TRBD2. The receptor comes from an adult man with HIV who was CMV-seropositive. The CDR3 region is CASSLVAGGGSYEQYF. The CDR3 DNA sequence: TGTGCCAGCAGCTTAGTAGCGGGAGGAGGTTCCTACGAGCAGTACTTC.